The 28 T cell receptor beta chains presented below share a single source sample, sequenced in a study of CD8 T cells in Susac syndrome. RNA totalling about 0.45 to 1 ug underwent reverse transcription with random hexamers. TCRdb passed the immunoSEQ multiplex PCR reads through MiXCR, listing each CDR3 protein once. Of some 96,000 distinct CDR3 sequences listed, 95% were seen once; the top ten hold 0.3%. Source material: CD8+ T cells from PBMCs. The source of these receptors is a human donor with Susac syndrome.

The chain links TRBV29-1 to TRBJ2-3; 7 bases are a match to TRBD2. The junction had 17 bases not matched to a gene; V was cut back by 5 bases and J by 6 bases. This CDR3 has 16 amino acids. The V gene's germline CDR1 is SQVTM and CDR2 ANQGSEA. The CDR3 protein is CSVFGRPTGGGDTQYF. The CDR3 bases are TGCAGCGTTTTCGGCCGCCCAACGGGAGGTGGGGATACGCAGTATTTT.

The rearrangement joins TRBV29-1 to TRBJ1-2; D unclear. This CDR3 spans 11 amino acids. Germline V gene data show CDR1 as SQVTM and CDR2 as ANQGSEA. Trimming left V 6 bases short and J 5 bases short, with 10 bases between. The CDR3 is CSVVEGYGYTF. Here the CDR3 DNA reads TGCAGCGTCGTTGAGGGTTATGGCTACACCTTC.

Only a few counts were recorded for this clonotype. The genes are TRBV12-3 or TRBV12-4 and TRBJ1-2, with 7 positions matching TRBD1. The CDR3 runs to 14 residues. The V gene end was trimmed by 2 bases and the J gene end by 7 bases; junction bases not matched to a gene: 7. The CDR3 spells CASSLNRGKAGYTF. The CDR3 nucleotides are TGTGCCAGCAGTTTAAACAGGGGCAAGGCTGGCTACACCTTC.

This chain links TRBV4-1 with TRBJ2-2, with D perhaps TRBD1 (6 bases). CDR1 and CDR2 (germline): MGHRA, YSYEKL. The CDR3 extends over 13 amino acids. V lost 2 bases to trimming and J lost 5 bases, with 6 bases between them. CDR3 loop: CASSQTGTGELFF. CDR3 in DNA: TGCGCCAGCAGCCAAACAGGGACCGGGGAGCTGTTTTTT.

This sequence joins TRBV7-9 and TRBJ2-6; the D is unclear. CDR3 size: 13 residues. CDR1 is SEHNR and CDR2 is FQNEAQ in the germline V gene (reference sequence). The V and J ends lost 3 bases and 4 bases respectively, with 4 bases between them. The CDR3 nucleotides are TGTGCCAGCAGCTTCCCCGGGGCCAACGTCCTGACTTTC. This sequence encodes CASSFPGANVLTF.

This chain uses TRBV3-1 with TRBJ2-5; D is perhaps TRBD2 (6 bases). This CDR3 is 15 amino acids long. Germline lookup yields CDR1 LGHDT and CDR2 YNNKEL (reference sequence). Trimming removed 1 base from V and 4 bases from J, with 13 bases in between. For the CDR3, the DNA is TGTGCCAGCAGCCAAGGAACGGGGGACTCAGAGACCCAGTACTTC. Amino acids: CASSQGTGDSETQYF.

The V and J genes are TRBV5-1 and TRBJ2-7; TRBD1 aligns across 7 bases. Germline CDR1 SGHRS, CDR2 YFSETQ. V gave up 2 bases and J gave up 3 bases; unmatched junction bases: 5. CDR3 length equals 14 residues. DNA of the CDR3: TGCGCCAGCAGCTTTCCGGGACAGAACTACGAGCAGTACTTC. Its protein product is CASSFPGQNYEQYF.

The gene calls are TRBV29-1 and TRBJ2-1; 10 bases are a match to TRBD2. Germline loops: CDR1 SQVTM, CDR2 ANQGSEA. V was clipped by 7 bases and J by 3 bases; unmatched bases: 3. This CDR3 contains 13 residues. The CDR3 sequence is CSAPSGSYNEQFF. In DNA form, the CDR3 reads TGCAGCGCCCCTAGCGGGAGCTACAATGAGCAGTTCTTC.

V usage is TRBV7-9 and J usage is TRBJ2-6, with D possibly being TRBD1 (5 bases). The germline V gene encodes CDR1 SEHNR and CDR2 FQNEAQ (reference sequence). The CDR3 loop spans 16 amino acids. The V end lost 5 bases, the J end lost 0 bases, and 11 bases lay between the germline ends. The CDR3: CASSARQRSGANVLTF. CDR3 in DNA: TGTGCCAGCAGCGCCCGACAGCGCTCTGGGGCCAACGTCCTGACTTTC. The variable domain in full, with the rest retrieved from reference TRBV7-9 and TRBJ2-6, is DTGVSQNPRHKITKRGQNVTFRCDPISEHNRLYWYRQTLGQGPEFLTYFQNEAQLEKSRLLSDRFSAERPKGSFSTLEIQRTEQGDSAMYLCASSARQRSGANVLTFGAGSRLTVL.

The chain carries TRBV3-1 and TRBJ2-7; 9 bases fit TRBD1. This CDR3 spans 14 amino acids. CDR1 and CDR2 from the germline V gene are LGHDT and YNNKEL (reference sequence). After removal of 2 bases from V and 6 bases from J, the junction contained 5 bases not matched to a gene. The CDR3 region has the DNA TGTGCCAGCAGCCAAACGGACAGGGGTAGCGAGCAGTACTTC. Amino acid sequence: CASSQTDRGSEQYF.

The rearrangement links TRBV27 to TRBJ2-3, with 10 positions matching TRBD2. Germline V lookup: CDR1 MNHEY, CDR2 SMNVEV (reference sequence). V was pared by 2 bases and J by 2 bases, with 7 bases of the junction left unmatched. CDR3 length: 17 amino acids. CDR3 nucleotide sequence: TGTGCCAGCAGTTTAACAGGACTAGCGGAGCCCACAGATACGCAGTATTTT. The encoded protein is CASSLTGLAEPTDTQYF.

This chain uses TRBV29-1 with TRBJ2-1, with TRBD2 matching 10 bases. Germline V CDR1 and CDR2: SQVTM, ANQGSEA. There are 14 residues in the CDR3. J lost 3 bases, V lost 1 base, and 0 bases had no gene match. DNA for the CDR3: TGCAGCGTTGAAGGGACTAGCGGCTACAATGAGCAGTTCTTC. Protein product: CSVEGTSGYNEQFF.

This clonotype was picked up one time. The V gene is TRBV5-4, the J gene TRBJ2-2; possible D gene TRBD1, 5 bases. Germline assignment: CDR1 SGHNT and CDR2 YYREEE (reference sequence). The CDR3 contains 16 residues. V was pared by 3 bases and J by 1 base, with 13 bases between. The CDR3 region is CASSSDITLNTGELFF. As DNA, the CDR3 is TGTGCCAGCAGCTCGGACATAACCCTGAACACCGGGGAGCTGTTTTTT.

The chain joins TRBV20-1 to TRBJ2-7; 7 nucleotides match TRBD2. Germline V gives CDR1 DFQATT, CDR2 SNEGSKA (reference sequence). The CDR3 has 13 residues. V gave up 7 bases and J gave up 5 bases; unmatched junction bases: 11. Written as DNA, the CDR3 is TGCAGTGTTCCAGGGCACGCGGGAGACGAGCAGTACTTC. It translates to CSVPGHAGDEQYF.

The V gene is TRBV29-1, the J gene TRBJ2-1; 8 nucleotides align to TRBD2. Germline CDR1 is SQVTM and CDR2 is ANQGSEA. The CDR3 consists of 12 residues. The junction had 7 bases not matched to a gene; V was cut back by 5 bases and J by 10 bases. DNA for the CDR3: TGCAGCGTTTTGGGACTAGAAAGCGAGCAGTTCTTC. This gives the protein CSVLGLESEQFF.

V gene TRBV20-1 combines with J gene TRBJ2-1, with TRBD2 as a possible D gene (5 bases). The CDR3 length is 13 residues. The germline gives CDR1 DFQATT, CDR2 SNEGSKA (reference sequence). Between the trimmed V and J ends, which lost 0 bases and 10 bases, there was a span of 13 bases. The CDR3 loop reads CSARDPSGREQFF. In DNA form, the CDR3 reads TGCAGTGCTAGAGATCCCAGCGGACGGGAGCAGTTCTTC.

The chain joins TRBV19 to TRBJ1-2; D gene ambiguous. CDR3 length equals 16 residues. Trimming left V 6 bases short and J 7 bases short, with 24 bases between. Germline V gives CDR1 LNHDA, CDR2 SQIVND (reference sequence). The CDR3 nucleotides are TGTGCCAGTAGCAGGCCCGGGAGGCCTAGATCGGGTGGCTACACCTTC. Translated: CASSRPGRPRSGGYTF.

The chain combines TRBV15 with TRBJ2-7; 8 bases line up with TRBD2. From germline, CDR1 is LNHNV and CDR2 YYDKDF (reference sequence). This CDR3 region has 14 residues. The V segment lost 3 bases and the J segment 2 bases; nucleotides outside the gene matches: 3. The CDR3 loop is CATSSSGTTYEQYF. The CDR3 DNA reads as TGTGCCACCAGCAGTAGCGGGACAACCTACGAGCAGTACTTC.

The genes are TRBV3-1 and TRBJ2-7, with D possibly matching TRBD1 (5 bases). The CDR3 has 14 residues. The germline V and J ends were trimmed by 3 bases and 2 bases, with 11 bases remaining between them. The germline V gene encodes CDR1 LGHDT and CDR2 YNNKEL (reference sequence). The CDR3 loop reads CASSQAPDTYEQYF. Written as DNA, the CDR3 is TGTGCCAGCAGCCAGGCTCCGGACACCTACGAGCAGTACTTC.

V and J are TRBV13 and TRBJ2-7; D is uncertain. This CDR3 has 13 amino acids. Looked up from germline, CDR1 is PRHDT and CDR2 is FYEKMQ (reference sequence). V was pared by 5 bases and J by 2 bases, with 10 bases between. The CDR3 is CASSVHGPYEQYF. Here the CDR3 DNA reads TGTGCCAGCAGCGTCCACGGCCCCTACGAGCAGTACTTC.

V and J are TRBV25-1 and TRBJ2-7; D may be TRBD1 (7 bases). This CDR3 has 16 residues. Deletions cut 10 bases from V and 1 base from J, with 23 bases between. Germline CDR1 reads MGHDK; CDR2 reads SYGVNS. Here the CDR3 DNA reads TGTGCCACAAGTAGCGCCGCGGGACAGTCATCCTACGAGCAGTACTTC. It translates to CATSSAAGQSSYEQYF.

The CDR3 nucleotides read TGTGCCAGCAGCTTGAGTGAGGAGGGGACAAACATTCAGTACTTC. Translating it yields CASSLSEEGTNIQYF. J is TRBJ2-4 and V is TRBV5-4; possible D gene TRBD2, 6 bases. This CDR3 region has 15 residues. V was pared by 1 base and J by 6 bases, with 14 bases between. Germline CDR1 is SGHNT and CDR2 is YYREEE (reference sequence).

Here the CDR3 DNA reads TGTGCCAGCAGTTCACGACCGGGCCCCAATGAAAAACTGTTTTTT. Translated, it gives CASSSRPGPNEKLFF. The V and J genes are TRBV27 and TRBJ1-4, with D unclear. Looked up from germline, CDR1 is MNHEY and CDR2 is SMNVEV (reference sequence). The V end was cut by 4 bases, the J end by 5 bases, with 14 bases between. This CDR3 comprises 15 residues.

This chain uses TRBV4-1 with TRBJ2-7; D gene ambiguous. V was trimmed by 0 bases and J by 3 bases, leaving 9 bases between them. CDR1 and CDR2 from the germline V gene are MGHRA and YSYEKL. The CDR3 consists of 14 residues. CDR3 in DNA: TGCGCCAGCAGCCAAGATCTGGTCTTCTACGAGCAGTACTTC. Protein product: CASSQDLVFYEQYF.

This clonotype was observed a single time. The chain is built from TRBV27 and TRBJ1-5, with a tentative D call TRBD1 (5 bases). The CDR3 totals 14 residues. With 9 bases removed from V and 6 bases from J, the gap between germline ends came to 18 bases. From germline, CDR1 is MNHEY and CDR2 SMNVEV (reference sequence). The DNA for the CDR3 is TGTGCCAGTCGACGGGAAGGGGCCGGTCAGCCCCAGCATTTT. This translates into CASRREGAGQPQHF.

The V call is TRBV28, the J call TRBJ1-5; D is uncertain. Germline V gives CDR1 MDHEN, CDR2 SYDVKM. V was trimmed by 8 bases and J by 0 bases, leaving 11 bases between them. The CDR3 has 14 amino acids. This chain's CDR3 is CASVGSYSNQPQHF. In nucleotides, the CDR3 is TGTGCCAGCGTGGGGTCTTATAGCAATCAGCCCCAGCATTTT.

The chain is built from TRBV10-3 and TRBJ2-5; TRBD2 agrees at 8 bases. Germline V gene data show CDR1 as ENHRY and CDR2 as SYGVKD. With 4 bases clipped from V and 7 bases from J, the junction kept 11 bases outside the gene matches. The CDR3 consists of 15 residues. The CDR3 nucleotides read TGTGCCATCAGTGTGGGACTAGGCCGGGATGTGACCCAGTACTTC. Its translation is CAISVGLGRDVTQYF.

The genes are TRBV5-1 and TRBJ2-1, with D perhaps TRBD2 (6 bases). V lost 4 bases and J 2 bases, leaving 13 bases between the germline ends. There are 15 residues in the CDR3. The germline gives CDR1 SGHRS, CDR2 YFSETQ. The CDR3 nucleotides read TGCGCCAGCAGCCCCCGGGAGCACCCCTACAATGAGCAGTTCTTC. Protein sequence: CASSPREHPYNEQFF.